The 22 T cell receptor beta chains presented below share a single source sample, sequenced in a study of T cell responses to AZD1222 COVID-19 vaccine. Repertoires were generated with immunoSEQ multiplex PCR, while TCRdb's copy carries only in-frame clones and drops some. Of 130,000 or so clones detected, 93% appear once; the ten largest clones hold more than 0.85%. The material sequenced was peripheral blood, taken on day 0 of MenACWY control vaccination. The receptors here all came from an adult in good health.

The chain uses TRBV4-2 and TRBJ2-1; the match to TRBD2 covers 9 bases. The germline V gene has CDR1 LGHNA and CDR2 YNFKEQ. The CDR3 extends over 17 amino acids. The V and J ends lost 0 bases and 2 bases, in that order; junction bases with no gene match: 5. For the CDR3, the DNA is TGTGCCAGCAGCCAAGATCCGGCGGGAGGGACCTACAATGAGCAGTTCTTC. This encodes CASSQDPAGGTYNEQFF.

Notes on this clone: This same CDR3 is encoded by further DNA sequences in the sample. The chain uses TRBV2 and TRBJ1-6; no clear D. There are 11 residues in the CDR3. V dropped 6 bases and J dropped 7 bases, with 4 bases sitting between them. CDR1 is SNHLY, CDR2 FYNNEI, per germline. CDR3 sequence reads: CASRENSPLHF. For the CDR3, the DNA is TGTGCCAGCAGAGAGAATTCACCCCTCCACTTT.

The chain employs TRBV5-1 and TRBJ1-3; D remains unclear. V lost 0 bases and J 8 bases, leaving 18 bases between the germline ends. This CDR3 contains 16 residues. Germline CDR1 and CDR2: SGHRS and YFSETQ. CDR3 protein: CASSLVTGGISDTIYF. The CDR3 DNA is TGCGCCAGCAGCTTGGTAACTGGTGGGATTTCAGACACCATATATTTT.

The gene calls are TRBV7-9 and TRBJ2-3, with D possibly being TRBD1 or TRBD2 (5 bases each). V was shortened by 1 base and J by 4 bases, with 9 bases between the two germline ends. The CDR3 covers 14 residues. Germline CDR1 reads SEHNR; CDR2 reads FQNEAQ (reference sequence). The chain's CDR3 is CASSLDGAADTQYF. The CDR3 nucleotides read TGTGCCAGCAGCTTAGACGGGGCGGCAGATACGCAGTATTTT.

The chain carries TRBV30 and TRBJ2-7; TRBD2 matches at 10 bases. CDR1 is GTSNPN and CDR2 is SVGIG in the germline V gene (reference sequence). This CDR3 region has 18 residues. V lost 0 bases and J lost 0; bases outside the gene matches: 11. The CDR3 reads CAWSVRRLAGLGSYEQYF. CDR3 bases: TGTGCCTGGAGTGTACGAAGACTAGCGGGCCTGGGCTCCTACGAGCAGTACTTC.

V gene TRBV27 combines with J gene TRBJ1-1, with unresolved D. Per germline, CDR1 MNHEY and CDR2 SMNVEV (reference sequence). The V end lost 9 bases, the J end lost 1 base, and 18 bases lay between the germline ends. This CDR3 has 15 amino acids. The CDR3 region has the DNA TGTGCCAGTCGGCCCCCGGACGGAAAGAACACTGAAGCTTTCTTT. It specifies CASRPPDGKNTEAFF.

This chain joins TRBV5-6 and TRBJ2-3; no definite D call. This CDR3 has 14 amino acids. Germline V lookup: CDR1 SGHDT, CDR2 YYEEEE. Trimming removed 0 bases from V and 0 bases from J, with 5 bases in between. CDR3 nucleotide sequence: TGTGCCAGCAGCTTGGAGAGCAGCACAGATACGCAGTATTTT. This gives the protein CASSLESSTDTQYF.

The CDR3 DNA sequence: TGTGCCACCAGTGATCCGGAGCGCCGGCAGTTCTTC. Amino acid sequence: CATSDPERRQFF. The rearrangement uses TRBV24-1 and TRBJ2-1; the D is unclear. Germline loops: CDR1 KGHDR, CDR2 SFDVKD. This CDR3 is 12 amino acids long. The V end was cut by 3 bases, the J end by 12 bases, with 11 bases between.

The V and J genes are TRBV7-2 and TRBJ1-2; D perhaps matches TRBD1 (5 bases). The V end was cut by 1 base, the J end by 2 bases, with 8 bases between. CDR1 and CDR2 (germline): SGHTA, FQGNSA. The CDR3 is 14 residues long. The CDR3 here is CASSLDRMNYGYTF. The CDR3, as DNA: TGTGCCAGCAGCTTAGACAGGATGAACTATGGCTACACCTTC.

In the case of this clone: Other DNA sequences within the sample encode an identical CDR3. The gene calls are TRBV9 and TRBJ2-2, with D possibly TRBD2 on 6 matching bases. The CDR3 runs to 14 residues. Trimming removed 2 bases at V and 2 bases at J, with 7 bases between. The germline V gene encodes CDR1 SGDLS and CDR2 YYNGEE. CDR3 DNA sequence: TGTGCCAGCAGCGTGGGGGGTAACACCGGGGAGCTGTTTTTT. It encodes CASSVGGNTGELFF.

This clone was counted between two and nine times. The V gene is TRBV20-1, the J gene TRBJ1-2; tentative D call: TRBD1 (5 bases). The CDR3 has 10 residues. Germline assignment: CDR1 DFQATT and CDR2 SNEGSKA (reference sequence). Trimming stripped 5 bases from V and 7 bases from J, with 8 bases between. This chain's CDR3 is CSASGFGYTF. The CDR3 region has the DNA TGCAGTGCTTCAGGGTTTGGCTACACCTTC.

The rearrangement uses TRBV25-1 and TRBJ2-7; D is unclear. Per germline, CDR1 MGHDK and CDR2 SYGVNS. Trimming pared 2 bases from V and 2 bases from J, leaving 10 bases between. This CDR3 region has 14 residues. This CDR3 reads CASSEQEIPYEQYF. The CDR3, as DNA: TGTGCCAGCAGTGAACAGGAAATACCCTACGAGCAGTACTTC.

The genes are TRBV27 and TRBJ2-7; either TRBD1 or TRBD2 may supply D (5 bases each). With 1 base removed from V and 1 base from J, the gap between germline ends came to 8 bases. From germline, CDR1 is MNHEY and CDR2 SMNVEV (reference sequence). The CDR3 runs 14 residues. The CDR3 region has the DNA TGTGCCAGCAGTTTATTGAGGGGTTCCTACGAGCAGTACTTC. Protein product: CASSLLRGSYEQYF.

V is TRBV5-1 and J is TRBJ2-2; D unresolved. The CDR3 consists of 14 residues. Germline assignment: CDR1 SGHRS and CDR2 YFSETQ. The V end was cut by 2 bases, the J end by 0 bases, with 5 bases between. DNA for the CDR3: TGCGCCAGCAGCTTCAGGACGAACACCGGGGAGCTGTTTTTT. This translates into CASSFRTNTGELFF.

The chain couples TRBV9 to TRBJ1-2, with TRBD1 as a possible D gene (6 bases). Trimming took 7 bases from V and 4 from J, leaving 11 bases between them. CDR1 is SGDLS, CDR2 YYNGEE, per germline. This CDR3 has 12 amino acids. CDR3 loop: CASARDTYGYTF. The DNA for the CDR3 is TGTGCCAGCGCCCGGGACACCTATGGCTACACCTTC.

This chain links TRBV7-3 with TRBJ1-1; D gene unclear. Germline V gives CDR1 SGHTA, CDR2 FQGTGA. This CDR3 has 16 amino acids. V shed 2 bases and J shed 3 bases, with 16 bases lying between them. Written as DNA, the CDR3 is TGTGCCAGCAGCTTAGACTTTCGGGGTCGGCACACTGAAGCTTTCTTT. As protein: CASSLDFRGRHTEAFF.

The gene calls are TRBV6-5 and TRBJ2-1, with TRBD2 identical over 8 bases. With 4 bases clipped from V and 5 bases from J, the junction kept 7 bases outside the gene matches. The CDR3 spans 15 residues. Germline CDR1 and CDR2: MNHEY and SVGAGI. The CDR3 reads CASSSSGLGHNEQFF. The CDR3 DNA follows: TGTGCCAGCAGTTCCTCGGGACTAGGCCACAATGAGCAGTTCTTC.

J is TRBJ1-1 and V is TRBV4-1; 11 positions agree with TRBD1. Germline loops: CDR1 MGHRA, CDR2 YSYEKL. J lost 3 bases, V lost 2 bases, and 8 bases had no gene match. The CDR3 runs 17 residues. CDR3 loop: CASSQRPGQGGDTEAFF. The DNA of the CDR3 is TGCGCCAGCAGCCAACGCCCGGGACAGGGGGGCGACACTGAAGCTTTCTTT.

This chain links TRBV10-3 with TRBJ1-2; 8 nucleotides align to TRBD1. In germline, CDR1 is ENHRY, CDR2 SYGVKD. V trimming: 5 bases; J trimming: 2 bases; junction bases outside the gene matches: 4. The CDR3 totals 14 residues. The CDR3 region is CAISLTGGNYGYTF. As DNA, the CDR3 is TGTGCCATCAGTCTCACAGGGGGGAACTATGGCTACACCTTC.

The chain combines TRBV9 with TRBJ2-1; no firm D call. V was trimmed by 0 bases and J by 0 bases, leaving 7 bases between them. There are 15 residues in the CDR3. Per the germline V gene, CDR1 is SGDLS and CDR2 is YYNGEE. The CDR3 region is CASSVESSSYNEQFF. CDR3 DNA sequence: TGTGCCAGCAGCGTAGAATCTAGCTCCTACAATGAGCAGTTCTTC.

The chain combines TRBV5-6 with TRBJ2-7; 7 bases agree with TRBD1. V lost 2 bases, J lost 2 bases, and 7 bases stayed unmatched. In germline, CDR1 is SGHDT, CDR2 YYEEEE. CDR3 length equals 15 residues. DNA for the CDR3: TGTGCCAGCAGCTTCAGGGGGTTGGGGACCTACGAGCAGTACTTC. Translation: CASSFRGLGTYEQYF.

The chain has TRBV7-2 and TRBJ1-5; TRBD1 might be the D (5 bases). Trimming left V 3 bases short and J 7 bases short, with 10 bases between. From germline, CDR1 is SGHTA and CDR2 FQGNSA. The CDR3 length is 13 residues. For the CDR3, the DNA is TGTGCCAGCAGCTTTTGGGGGGAACAGCCCCAGCATTTT. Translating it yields CASSFWGEQPQHF.